A selection of T cell receptor beta chains follows, all from one sample in a study of blood T cell repertoires in COVID-19. Sequenced by immunoSEQ multiplex PCR; TCRdb stores in-frame clones only, minus some. The sample records fewer than 200,000 clones, 83% being singletons. Sequencing was carried out using PBMCs or T cells enriched from blood (not recorded which). Receptor source: a woman in her fifties or sixties who had recovered from COVID-19. Both conserved end residues are part of each CDR3. Fields, in order: D gene, clone size, V gene, J gene, CDR3 protein, CDR3 DNA. A D gene is named only where the DNA matches it firmly. Some rows have no size entry. The others give once, few or many, or a class for an expanded clone.

d_gene: .
abundance: .
v_gene: TRBV30
j_gene: TRBJ1-1
CDR3aa: CAWKGPGGNTEAFF
CDR3nt: TGTGCCTGGAAGGGGCCGGGAGGGAACACTGAAGCTTTCTTT

d_gene: .
abundance: .
v_gene: TRBV7-9
j_gene: TRBJ2-2
CDR3aa: CATPGVTGELFF
CDR3nt: TGTGCCACCCCGGGGGTCACCGGGGAGCTGTTTTTT

d_gene: .
abundance: .
v_gene: TRBV19
j_gene: TRBJ1-2
CDR3aa: CASSIVAGGPYGYTF
CDR3nt: TGTGCCAGTAGTATAGTGGCCGGGGGGCCCTATGGCTACACCTTC

d_gene: .
abundance: few
v_gene: TRBV2
j_gene: TRBJ2-1
CDR3aa: CASSAAPKETEQFF
CDR3nt: TGTGCCAGCAGTGCCGCACCCAAGGAGACTGAGCAGTTCTTC

d_gene: TRBD1
abundance: .
v_gene: TRBV27
j_gene: TRBJ1-4
CDR3aa: CASSPNRDSTTEKLFF
CDR3nt: TGTGCCAGCAGTCCAAATAGGGACAGCACTACTGAAAAACTGTTTTTT

d_gene: TRBD2
abundance: .
v_gene: TRBV11-3
j_gene: TRBJ2-3
CDR3aa: CASSELAASTDTQYF
CDR3nt: TGTGCCAGCAGCGAACTAGCGGCTAGCACAGATACGCAGTATTTT

d_gene: .
abundance: few
v_gene: TRBV4-1
j_gene: TRBJ2-1
CDR3aa: CASSHSEAPSYNEQFF
CDR3nt: TGCGCCAGCAGCCATTCCGAGGCCCCCTCCTACAATGAGCAGTTCTTC

d_gene: TRBD2
abundance: few
v_gene: TRBV23-1
j_gene: TRBJ2-1
CDR3aa: CASSQQGLAGAYNEQFF
CDR3nt: TGCGCCAGCAGTCAACAGGGACTAGCGGGGGCATACAATGAGCAGTTCTTC

d_gene: .
abundance: .
v_gene: TRBV5-5
j_gene: TRBJ1-2
CDR3aa: CASRPTRGNYGYTF
CDR3nt: TGTGCCAGCAGGCCAACCAGGGGAAACTATGGCTACACCTTC

d_gene: .
abundance: .
v_gene: TRBV5-1
j_gene: TRBJ1-2
CDR3aa: CATRRQDTNYGYTF
CDR3nt: TGCGCCACCAGAAGACAAGACACTAACTATGGCTACACCTTC